Presented here are 24 T cell receptor beta chains from one specimen sequenced in a study of blood T cell repertoires in COVID-19. Assay used: immunoSEQ multiplex PCR; TCRdb lists only in-frame clones, some missing. The sample shows over 50,000 clones, roughly nine tenths of them seen only once. Sequenced sample: peripheral blood. Receptors were obtained from a woman aged 55-70 years with active or convalescent COVID-19.

This chain's CDR3 is CSVTRQGGEKLFF. The CDR3 DNA reads TGCAGCGTTACCCGGCAGGGAGGGGAAAAACTGTTTTTT. The chain couples TRBV29-1 to TRBJ1-4; tentatively, D is TRBD1 (5 bases). The V end lost 5 bases, the J end lost 8 bases, and 15 bases lay between the germline ends. This CDR3 contains 13 residues. Germline-derived CDR1 and CDR2 are SQVTM and ANQGSEA.

The chain joins TRBV19 to TRBJ1-5; maybe TRBD1 (6 bases). The V and J ends lost 5 bases and 3 bases respectively, with 14 bases between them. This CDR3 is 15 amino acids long. The germline gives CDR1 LNHDA, CDR2 SQIVND (reference sequence). The CDR3 is CASSGPTGPNQPQHF. The CDR3 coding sequence is TGTGCCAGTAGTGGGCCCACAGGGCCCAATCAGCCCCAGCATTTT.

The CDR3 coding sequence is TGTGCCAGCAGCCCAGGGTTCACAGATACGCAGTATTTT. It yields the protein CASSPGFTDTQYF. The chain uses TRBV7-2 and TRBJ2-3, with D perhaps matching TRBD1 (5 bases). The CDR3 has 13 residues. The V and J ends lost 5 bases and 2 bases respectively, with 8 bases between them. Germline V gene data show CDR1 as SGHTA and CDR2 as FQGNSA.

The chain has TRBV5-1 and TRBJ2-7; 7 bases agree with TRBD2. This CDR3 has 15 residues. Looked up from germline, CDR1 is SGHRS and CDR2 is YFSETQ. V lost 0 bases to trimming and J lost 2 bases; unmatched junction nucleotides: 5. CDR3 sequence: CASSLGGLSPYEQYF. In nucleotides, the CDR3 is TGCGCCAGCAGCTTGGGGGGACTATCACCCTACGAGCAGTACTTC.

The chain is built from TRBV3-1 (or the pseudogene TRBV3-2) and TRBJ2-2, with D tentatively TRBD1 (6 bases). The CDR3 is made up of 13 amino acids. V was trimmed by 1 base and J by 13 bases, leaving 13 bases between them. Germline lookup yields CDR1 LGHDT and CDR2 YNNKEL (reference sequence). The CDR3 is CASSQGGPSPLFF. In DNA, the CDR3 is TGTGCCAGCAGCCAAGGGGGGCCTTCGCCGCTGTTTTTT.

The table lists this clone with a count of one. The V gene is TRBV5-1, the J gene TRBJ1-3, with D perhaps TRBD1 (6 bases). The length of the CDR3 is 16 residues. V shed 6 bases and J shed 3 bases, with 19 bases lying between them. Per the germline V gene, CDR1 is SGHRS and CDR2 is YFSETQ. CDR3 bases: TGCGCCAGCACCCCCCTCGGGGGGGCCCTTGGAAACACCATATATTTT. Protein sequence: CASTPLGGALGNTIYF.

The chain links TRBV4-3 to TRBJ1-5, with TRBD1 as a possible D gene (6 bases). Per germline, CDR1 LGHNA and CDR2 YSLEER. The germline V and J ends were trimmed by 0 bases and 7 bases, with 13 bases remaining between them. This CDR3 is 15 amino acids long. The CDR3 reads CASSQDHQGLQPQHF. CDR3 nucleotides: TGCGCCAGCAGCCAAGATCATCAGGGGCTGCAGCCCCAGCATTTT.

The genes are TRBV2 and TRBJ2-2; 8 bases are a match to TRBD1. This CDR3 contains 15 residues. Germline lookup yields CDR1 SNHLY and CDR2 FYNNEI. Losses at the gene ends were 4 bases for V and 5 bases for J; bases not matched to a gene: 6. This CDR3 is CASSGQGSGTGELFF. The CDR3 nucleotides are TGTGCCAGCAGTGGACAGGGGTCGGGAACCGGGGAGCTGTTTTTT.

The rearrangement uses TRBV3-1 (or the pseudogene TRBV3-2) and TRBJ1-2; perhaps TRBD1 as D (5 bases). V lost 2 bases and J lost 7, with 17 bases in between. Germline V CDR1 and CDR2: LGHDT, YNNKEL (reference sequence). This CDR3 contains 15 residues. The CDR3 region has the DNA TGTGCCAGCAGCCAACGCCAGGCAGTGCAGGGTGGCTACACCTTC. Amino acid sequence: CASSQRQAVQGGYTF.

The V call is TRBV28, the J call TRBJ1-3; 7 nucleotides match TRBD1. The CDR3 covers 14 residues. Trimming removed 8 bases from V and 7 bases from J; junction bases left unmatched: 11. Germline CDR1 MDHEN, CDR2 SYDVKM. The CDR3 loop is CASSLWGQQNTIYF. The CDR3 DNA is TGTGCCAGCTCCCTCTGGGGACAGCAGAACACCATATATTTT.

The rearrangement joins TRBV5-8 to TRBJ1-2; no firm D call. The V end was cut by 5 bases, the J end by 6 bases, with 17 bases between. This CDR3 has 14 amino acids. Germline CDR1 SGHTS, CDR2 YDEGEE. The CDR3 DNA reads as TGTGCCAGCAGGACTCGACCCCTAACTGATGGCTACACCTTC. Its translation: CASRTRPLTDGYTF.

The chain is built from TRBV10-3 and TRBJ1-1; 7 bases fit TRBD1. V lost 4 bases and J lost 5; bases outside the gene matches: 13. This CDR3 is 16 amino acids long. Germline CDR1 is ENHRY and CDR2 is SYGVKD. The CDR3 DNA is TGTGCCATCAGTGGGATAGGGGGCGAAGGGGATACTGAAGCTTTCTTT. Its translation is CAISGIGGEGDTEAFF.

To note about this clone: The sample has other DNA sequences that encode this CDR3 too. The chain carries TRBV6-5 and TRBJ2-7; 11 nucleotides match TRBD1. Germline CDR1 reads MNHEY; CDR2 reads SVGAGI. The CDR3 is 15 amino acids. V shed 3 bases, J shed 4 bases, and the junction held 5 bases outside the gene matches. The CDR3 DNA is TGTGCCAGCAGTTATTCGGGACAGGGGGTATACGAGCAGTACTTC. Protein product: CASSYSGQGVYEQYF.

This clone was counted between two and nine times. J is TRBJ2-2 and V is TRBV7-3; 10 positions match TRBD2. The CDR3 contains 17 residues. Germline-derived CDR1 and CDR2 are SGHTA and FQGTGA. Losses at the gene ends were 1 base for V and 7 bases for J; bases not matched to a gene: 9. This CDR3 reads CASSLIHGTSVGGELFF. The DNA for the CDR3 is TGTGCCAGCAGCTTAATTCATGGGACTAGCGTAGGCGGGGAGCTGTTTTTT.

V is TRBV29-1 and J is TRBJ1-5, with TRBD1 matching over 9 bases. Trimming at V came to 5 bases and at J to 1 base, leaving 3 bases not matched to a gene. The CDR3 covers 14 residues. Per the germline V gene, CDR1 is SQVTM and CDR2 is ANQGSEA. CDR3 loop: CSVRGTGSNQPQHF. In DNA form, the CDR3 reads TGCAGCGTTCGAGGGACAGGGAGCAATCAGCCCCAGCATTTT.

The rearrangement joins TRBV21-1 to TRBJ1-2; the table's D call, TRBD1, was not checked against the DNA. TRBV21-1 is a listed pseudogene. CDR3 length equals 16 residues. CDR3 in DNA: TGTGCCAGCAGCAAAGCCCTACAGGGTGTTGACTATCGCTACACCTTC. Amino acid sequence: CASSKALQGVDYRYTF.

The chain is built from TRBV24-1 and TRBJ2-7; 11 bases fit TRBD1. This CDR3 comprises 15 residues. V lost 5 bases and J lost 3; bases outside the gene matches: 5. Germline assignment: CDR1 KGHDR and CDR2 SFDVKD. The CDR3 protein is CATSARGQGVYEQYF. The CDR3 nucleotides read TGTGCCACCAGTGCCAGGGGACAGGGGGTCTACGAGCAGTACTTC.

The gene calls are TRBV7-2 and TRBJ1-3; D remains unclear. Trimming pared 3 bases from V and 2 bases from J, leaving 14 bases between. The length of the CDR3 is 16 residues. Germline V gene sequence: CDR1 SGHTA, CDR2 FQGNSA. CDR3 loop: CASSLGRRAPGNTIYF. The CDR3 region has the DNA TGTGCCAGCAGCTTGGGGAGGAGGGCTCCTGGAAACACCATATATTTT.

The chain combines TRBV6-2 or TRBV6-3 with TRBJ2-7, with TRBD2 identical over 13 bases. The CDR3 runs 16 residues. The germline V gene encodes CDR1 MNHEY and CDR2 SVGEGT. Trimming at V came to 0 bases and at J to 2 bases, leaving 1 base not matched to a gene. The CDR3 is CASSYSGTSGTYEQYF. The CDR3 region has the DNA TGTGCCAGCAGTTACTCAGGGACTAGCGGGACCTACGAGCAGTACTTC.

In this sample, this clone turned up once. V is TRBV5-4 and J is TRBJ1-2, with 8 bases identical to TRBD1. The J segment lost 7 bases and the V segment lost 3 bases, leaving 14 bases of the junction unmatched. Germline assignment: CDR1 SGHNT and CDR2 YYREEE (reference sequence). The CDR3 length is 16 residues. CDR3 DNA sequence: TGTGCCAGCAGCTGGAAAAAGCTGACAGGGGAGGGTGGCTACACCTTC. It is translated as CASSWKKLTGEGGYTF.

This chain links TRBV6-1 with TRBJ2-3; a weak D match, TRBD1 (5 bases). The CDR3 contains 15 residues. The V and J ends lost 2 bases and 3 bases respectively, with 12 bases between them. CDR1 MNHNS and CDR2 SASEGT come from the germline V gene. This chain's CDR3 is CASSESQGETDTQYF. The CDR3 bases are TGTGCCAGCAGTGAATCCCAGGGCGAGACAGATACGCAGTATTTT.

The chain links TRBV7-8 to TRBJ2-2; 7 nucleotides align to TRBD2. J was trimmed by 4 bases and V by 5 bases; bases with no gene match: 7. The CDR3 has 15 amino acids. CDR1 is SGHVS, CDR2 FQNEAQ, per germline. The CDR3 sequence: CASSPRDYITGELFF. The CDR3 DNA reads TGTGCCAGCAGCCCCCGGGACTACATCACCGGGGAGCTGTTTTTT. The variable domain in full, completed from reference TRBV7-8 and TRBJ2-2, reads GAGVSQSPRYKVAKRGQDVALRCDPISGHVSLFWYQQALGQGPEFLTYFQNEAQLDKSGLPSDRFFAERPEGSVSTLKIQRTQQEDSAVYLCASSPRDYITGELFFGEGSRLTVL.

The chain is built from TRBV19 and TRBJ1-2; the match to TRBD1 covers 7 bases. V lost 5 bases to trimming and J lost 6 bases; unmatched junction nucleotides: 9. From germline, CDR1 is LNHDA and CDR2 SQIVND (reference sequence). The CDR3 has 14 residues. The CDR3, as DNA: TGTGCCAGTAGTGTGGGACAGAAAGAAAATGGCTACACCTTC. Translation: CASSVGQKENGYTF.

The rearrangement links TRBV7-2 to TRBJ1-6; D gene ambiguous. V lost 1 base and J lost 7, with 5 bases in between. The CDR3 loop spans 13 amino acids. The germline V gene encodes CDR1 SGHTA and CDR2 FQGNSA. In DNA form, the CDR3 reads TGTGCCAGCAGCTTAGTCCGGAATTCACCCCTCCACTTT. It is translated as CASSLVRNSPLHF.